The 10 T cell receptor beta chains reported below all come from one sample, sequenced in a study of CD8 T cells in ankylosing spondylitis. Study-level results: What appeared characteristic of ankylosing spondylitis blood was a TCR beta motif of several highly homologous variants.

MiXCR, applied by TCRdb to the 5' RACE reads, yields one record per CDR3 protein. The table records a few hundred thousand distinct CDR3 sequences, 7% to 9% of them present only once. These receptors have no identified antigens. Sequenced: blood, either unsorted or a sorted T cell fraction (not recorded which). All receptors derive from a male donor with ankylosing spondylitis.

This rearrangement joins TRBV28 to TRBJ1-4, with D perhaps matching TRBD1 (6 bases). The ends were cut back, 8 bases at V and 5 bases at J, with 9 bases in the middle. Germline-derived CDR1 and CDR2 are MDHEN and SYDVKM. This CDR3 contains 12 residues. CDR3 nucleotide sequence: TGTGCCAGCCGAAGGGGGAATGAAAAACTGTTTTTT. Its protein product is CASRRGNEKLFF.

The rearrangement uses TRBV7-3 and TRBJ2-1, with 9 bases identical to TRBD1. Germline-derived CDR1 and CDR2 are SGHTA and FQGTGA. The CDR3 extends over 14 amino acids. Trimming cost V 4 bases and J 7 bases; bases outside gene matches: 5. The CDR3 reads CASSSTGGQNEQFF. Here the CDR3 DNA reads TGTGCCAGCAGCTCGACAGGGGGGCAAAATGAGCAGTTCTTC.

This clonotype was recorded at least ten times. The chain is built from TRBV12-3 or TRBV12-4 and TRBJ1-2, with 9 bases identical to TRBD1. The CDR3 extends over 14 amino acids. J lost 4 bases, V lost 5 bases, and 5 bases had no gene match. Here the CDR3 DNA reads TGTGCCAGCAGTCCAGCGGGACAGGGCTATGGCTACACCTTC. Protein product: CASSPAGQGYGYTF.

The chain uses TRBV5-1 and TRBJ2-2; TRBD2 matches at 10 bases. The CDR3 is made up of 16 amino acids. With 4 bases clipped from V and 4 bases from J, the junction kept 7 bases outside the gene matches. The germline V gene has CDR1 SGHRS and CDR2 YFSETQ. The CDR3 bases are TGCGCCAGCAGCCCAAGCGGGAGGGCGGGCACCGGGGAGCTGTTTTTT. Translation gives CASSPSGRAGTGELFF.

This sequence joins TRBV20-1 and TRBJ2-1; TRBD2 agrees at 9 bases. The CDR3 extends over 13 amino acids. CDR1 and CDR2 from the germline V gene are DFQATT and SNEGSKA (reference sequence). The CDR3 is CTAVSGSHNEQFF. The CDR3, as DNA: TGCACCGCAGTTAGCGGGAGTCACAATGAGCAGTTCTTC.

In its sample, this clonotype was seen a few times. As DNA, the CDR3 is TGTGCCATCAGCGATCAGGTTGTTTACGAGCAGTACTTC. It specifies CAISDQVVYEQYF. J is TRBJ2-7 and V is TRBV10-3; no clear D gene. The CDR3 length is 13 residues. Germline V lookup: CDR1 ENHRY, CDR2 SYGVKD. Trimming shortened V by 6 bases and J by 4 bases, and 13 bases separated the two germline ends.

The CDR3 DNA reads as TGTGCCAGCAGCAAGACAGGCGCCTACGAGCAGTACTTC. Its protein is CASSKTGAYEQYF. The rearrangement links TRBV7-9 to TRBJ2-7, with D perhaps TRBD1 (6 bases). V gave up 5 bases and J gave up 2 bases, with 10 bases separating them. CDR1 is SEHNR, CDR2 FQNEAQ, per germline (reference sequence). The CDR3 has 13 residues.

This clonotype occurred many times. V and J are TRBV7-2 and TRBJ2-1; D gene ambiguous. The germline gives CDR1 SGHTA, CDR2 FQGNSA. The germline V and J ends were trimmed by 2 bases and 5 bases, with 16 bases remaining between them. The CDR3 sequence is 16 residues long. CDR3 bases: TGTGCCAGCAGCTTACGATCGGGCCCTCCTAACAATGAGCAGTTCTTC. Encoded protein: CASSLRSGPPNNEQFF.

This clonotype was picked up a small number of times. The chain carries TRBV9 and TRBJ1-4; 11 nucleotides line up with TRBD1. The CDR3 is made up of 15 amino acids. J gave up 6 bases and V 4 bases, and 5 bases lay outside the gene matches. Looked up from germline, CDR1 is SGDLS and CDR2 is YYNGEE. Here the CDR3 reads CASSLRTGGHEKLFF. Here the CDR3 DNA reads TGTGCCAGCAGCTTACGGACAGGGGGCCATGAAAAACTGTTTTTT.

Only a few counts were recorded for this clonotype. The chain carries TRBV12-3 or TRBV12-4 and TRBJ2-2; 10 bases map to TRBD1. The CDR3 runs to 18 residues. The V and J ends lost 7 bases and 4 bases, in that order; junction bases with no gene match: 15. The CDR3 protein is CASNTNTGTGALTGELFF. CDR3 nucleotides: TGTGCCAGCAACACAAACACCGGGACAGGGGCCCTCACCGGGGAGCTGTTTTTT.